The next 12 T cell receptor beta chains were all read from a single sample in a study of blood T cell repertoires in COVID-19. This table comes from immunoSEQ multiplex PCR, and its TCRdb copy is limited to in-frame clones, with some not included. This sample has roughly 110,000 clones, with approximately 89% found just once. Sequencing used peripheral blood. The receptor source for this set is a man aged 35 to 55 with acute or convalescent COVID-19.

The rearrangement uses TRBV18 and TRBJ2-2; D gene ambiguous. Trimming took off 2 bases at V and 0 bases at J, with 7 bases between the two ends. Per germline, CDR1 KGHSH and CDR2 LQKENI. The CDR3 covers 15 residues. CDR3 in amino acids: CASSPGLSNTGELFF. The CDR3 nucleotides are TGTGCCAGCTCACCAGGGCTTTCGAACACCGGGGAGCTGTTTTTT.

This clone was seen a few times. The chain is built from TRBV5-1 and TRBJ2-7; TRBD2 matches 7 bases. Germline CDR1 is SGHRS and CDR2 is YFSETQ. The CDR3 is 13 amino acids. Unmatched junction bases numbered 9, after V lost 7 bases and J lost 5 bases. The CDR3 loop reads CASQGAGFDEQYF. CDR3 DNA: TGCGCCAGCCAGGGAGCGGGGTTCGACGAGCAGTACTTC.

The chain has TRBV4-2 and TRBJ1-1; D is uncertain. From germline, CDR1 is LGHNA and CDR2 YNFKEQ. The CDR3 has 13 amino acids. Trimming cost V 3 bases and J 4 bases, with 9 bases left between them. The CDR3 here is CASSQEVGTEAFF. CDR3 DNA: TGTGCCAGCAGCCAGGAGGTGGGCACTGAAGCTTTCTTT.

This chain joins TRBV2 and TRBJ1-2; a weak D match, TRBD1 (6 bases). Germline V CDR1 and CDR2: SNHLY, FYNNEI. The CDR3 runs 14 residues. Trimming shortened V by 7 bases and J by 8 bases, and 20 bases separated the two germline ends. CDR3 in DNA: TGTGCCAGCACTCGCAGGGGCCAAACGGGCGGCTACACCTTC. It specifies CASTRRGQTGGYTF.

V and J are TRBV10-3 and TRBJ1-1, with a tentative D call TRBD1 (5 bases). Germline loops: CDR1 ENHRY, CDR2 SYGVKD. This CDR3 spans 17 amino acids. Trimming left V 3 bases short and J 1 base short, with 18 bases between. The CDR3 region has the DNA TGTGCCATCAGTGATTCCGAGTACGGGGGTGGGAACACTGAAGCTTTCTTT. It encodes CAISDSEYGGGNTEAFF.

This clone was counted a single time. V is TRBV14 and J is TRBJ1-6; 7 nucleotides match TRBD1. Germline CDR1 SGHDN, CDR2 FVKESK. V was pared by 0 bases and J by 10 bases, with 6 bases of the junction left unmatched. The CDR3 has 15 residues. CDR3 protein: CASSQDRGRGSPLHF. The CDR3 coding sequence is TGTGCCAGCAGCCAAGACAGGGGCAGGGGGTCACCCCTCCACTTT.

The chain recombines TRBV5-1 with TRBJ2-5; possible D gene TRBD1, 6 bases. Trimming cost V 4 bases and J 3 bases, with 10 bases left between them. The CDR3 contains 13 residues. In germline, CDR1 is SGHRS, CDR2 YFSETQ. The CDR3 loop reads CASSQWTEETQYF. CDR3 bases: TGCGCCAGCAGCCAATGGACAGAAGAGACCCAGTACTTC.

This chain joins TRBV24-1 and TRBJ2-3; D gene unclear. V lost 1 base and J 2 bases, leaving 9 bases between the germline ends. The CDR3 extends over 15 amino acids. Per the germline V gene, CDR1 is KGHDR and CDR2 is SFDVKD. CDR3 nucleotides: TGTGCCACCAGTGATTTTGGGCAGAACACAGATACGCAGTATTTT. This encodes CATSDFGQNTDTQYF.

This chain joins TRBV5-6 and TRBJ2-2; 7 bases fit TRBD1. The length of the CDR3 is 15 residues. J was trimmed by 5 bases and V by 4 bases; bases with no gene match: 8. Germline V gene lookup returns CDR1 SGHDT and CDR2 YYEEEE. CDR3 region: CASSNTGVETGELFF. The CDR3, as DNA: TGTGCCAGCAGCAACACAGGGGTGGAAACCGGGGAGCTGTTTTTT. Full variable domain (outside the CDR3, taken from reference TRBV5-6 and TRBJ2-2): DAGVTQSPTHLIKTRGQQVTLRCSPKSGHDTVSWYQQALGQGPQFIFQYYEEEERQRGNFPDRFSGHQFPNYSSELNVNALLLGDSALYLCASSNTGVETGELFFGEGSRLTVL.

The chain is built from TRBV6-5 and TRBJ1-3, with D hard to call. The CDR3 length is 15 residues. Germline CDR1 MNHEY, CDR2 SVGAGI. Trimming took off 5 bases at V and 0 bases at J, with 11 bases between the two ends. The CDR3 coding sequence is TGTGCCAGCAGTACTCACGGGGTCTCTGGAAACACCATATATTTT. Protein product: CASSTHGVSGNTIYF.

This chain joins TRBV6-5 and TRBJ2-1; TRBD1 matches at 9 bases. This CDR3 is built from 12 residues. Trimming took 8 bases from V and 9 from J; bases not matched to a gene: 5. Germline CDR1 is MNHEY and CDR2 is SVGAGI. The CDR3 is CASRGQGGEQFF. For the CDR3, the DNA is TGTGCCAGCCGGGGACAGGGCGGTGAGCAGTTCTTC.

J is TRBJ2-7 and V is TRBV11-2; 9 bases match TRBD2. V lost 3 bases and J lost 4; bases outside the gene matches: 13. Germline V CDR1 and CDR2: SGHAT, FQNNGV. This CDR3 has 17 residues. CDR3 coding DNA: TGTGCCAGCAGCTTGAGTGCCGGGACTAGCTCTCAGTACGAGCAGTACTTC. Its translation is CASSLSAGTSSQYEQYF.